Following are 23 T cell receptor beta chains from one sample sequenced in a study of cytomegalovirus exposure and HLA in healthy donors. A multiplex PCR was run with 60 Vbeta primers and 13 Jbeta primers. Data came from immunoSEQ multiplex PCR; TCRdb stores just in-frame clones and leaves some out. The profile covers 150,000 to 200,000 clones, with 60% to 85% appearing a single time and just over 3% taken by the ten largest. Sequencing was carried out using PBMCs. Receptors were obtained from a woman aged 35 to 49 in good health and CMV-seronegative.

CDR3: CASSERVVENYGYTF. For the CDR3, the DNA is TGCGCCAGCAGTGAGCGAGTAGTCGAGAACTATGGCTACACCTTC. V and J are TRBV10-2 and TRBJ1-2; D call uncertain. CDR1 is WSHSY, CDR2 SAAADI, per germline. The CDR3 totals 15 residues. V lost 2 bases and J lost 2, with 12 bases in between.

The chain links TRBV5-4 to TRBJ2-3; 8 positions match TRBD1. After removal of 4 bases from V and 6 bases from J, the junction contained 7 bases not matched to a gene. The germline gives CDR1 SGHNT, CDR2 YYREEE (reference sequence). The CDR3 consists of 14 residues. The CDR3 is CASSPTRQGDTQYF. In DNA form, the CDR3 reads TGTGCCAGCAGCCCAACAAGACAGGGGGATACGCAGTATTTT. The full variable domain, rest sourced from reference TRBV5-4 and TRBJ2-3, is ETGVTQSPTHLIKTRGQQVTLRCSSQSGHNTVSWYQQALGQGPQFIFQYYREEENGRGNFPPRFSGLQFPNYSSELNVNALELDDSALYLCASSPTRQGDTQYFGPGTRLTVL.

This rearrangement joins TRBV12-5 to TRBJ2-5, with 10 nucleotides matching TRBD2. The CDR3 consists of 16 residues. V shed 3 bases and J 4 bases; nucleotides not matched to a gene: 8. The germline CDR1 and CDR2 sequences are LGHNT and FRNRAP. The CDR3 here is CASGFQRGGGGETQYF. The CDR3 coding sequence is TGTGCTAGTGGTTTTCAGCGGGGGGGCGGGGGAGAGACCCAGTACTTC.

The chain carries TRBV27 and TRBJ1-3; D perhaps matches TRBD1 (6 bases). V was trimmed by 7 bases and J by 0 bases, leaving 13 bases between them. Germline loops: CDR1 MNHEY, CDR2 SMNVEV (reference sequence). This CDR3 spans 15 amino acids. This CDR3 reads CASKRTARSGNTIYF. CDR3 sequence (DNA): TGTGCCAGCAAAAGGACAGCTCGCTCTGGAAACACCATATATTTT.

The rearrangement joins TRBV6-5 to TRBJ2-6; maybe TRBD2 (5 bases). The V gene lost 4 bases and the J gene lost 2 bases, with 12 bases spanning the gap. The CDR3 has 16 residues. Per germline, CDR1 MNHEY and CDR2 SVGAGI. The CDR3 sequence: CASSFGIPPGANVLTF. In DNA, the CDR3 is TGTGCCAGCAGTTTCGGGATCCCTCCTGGGGCCAACGTCCTGACTTTC.

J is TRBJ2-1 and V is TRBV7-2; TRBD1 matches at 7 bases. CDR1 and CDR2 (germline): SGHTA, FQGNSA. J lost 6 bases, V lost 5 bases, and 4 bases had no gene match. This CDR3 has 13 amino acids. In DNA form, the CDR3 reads TGTGCCAGCAGCATACAGGGGAGCAATGAGCAGTTCTTC. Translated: CASSIQGSNEQFF.

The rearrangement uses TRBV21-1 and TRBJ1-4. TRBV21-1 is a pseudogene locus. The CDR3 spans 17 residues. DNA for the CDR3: TGTGCCAGCAGCCGCGGGGGGCAGGCGGGGGGTAATGAAAAACTGTTTTTT. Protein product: CASSRGGQAGGNEKLFF.

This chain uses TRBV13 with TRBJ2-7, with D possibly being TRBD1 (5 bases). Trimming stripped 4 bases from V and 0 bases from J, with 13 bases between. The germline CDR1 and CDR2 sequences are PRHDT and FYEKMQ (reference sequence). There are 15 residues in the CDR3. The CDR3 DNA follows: TGTGCCAGCAGCTCGACAGAAGGACACTCCTACGAGCAGTACTTC. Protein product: CASSSTEGHSYEQYF. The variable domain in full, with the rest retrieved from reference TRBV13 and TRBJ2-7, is AAGVIQSPRHLIKEKRETATLKCYPIPRHDTVYWYQQGPGQDPQFLISFYEKMQSDKGSIPDRFSAQQFSDYHSELNMSSLELGDSALYFCASSSTEGHSYEQYFGPGTRLTVT.

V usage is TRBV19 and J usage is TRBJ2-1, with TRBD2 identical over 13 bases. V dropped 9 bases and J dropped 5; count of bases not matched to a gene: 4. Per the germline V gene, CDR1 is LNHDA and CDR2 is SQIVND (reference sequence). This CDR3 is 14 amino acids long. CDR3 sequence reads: CASQGLAGNNEQFF. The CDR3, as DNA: TGTGCCAGCCAGGGACTAGCGGGAAACAATGAGCAGTTCTTC.

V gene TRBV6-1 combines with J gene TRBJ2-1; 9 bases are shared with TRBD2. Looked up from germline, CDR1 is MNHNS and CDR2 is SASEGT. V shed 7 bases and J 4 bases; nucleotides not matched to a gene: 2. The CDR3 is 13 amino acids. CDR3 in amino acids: CASMLAGYNEQFF. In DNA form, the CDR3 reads TGTGCCAGCATGCTAGCGGGGTACAATGAGCAGTTCTTC.

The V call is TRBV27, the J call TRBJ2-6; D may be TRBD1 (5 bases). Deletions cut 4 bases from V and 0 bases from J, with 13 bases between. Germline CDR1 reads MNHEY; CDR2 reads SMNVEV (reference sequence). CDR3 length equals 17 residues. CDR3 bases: TGTGCCAGCAGTTGGGGCACGATTCGCTCTGGGGCCAACGTCCTGACTTTC. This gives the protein CASSWGTIRSGANVLTF.

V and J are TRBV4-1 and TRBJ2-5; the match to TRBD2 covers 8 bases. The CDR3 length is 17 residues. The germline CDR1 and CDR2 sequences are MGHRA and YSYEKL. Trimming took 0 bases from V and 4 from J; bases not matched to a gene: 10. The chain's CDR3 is CASSQEGTGGAGETQYF. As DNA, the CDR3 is TGCGCCAGCAGCCAAGAAGGTACCGGGGGGGCAGGAGAGACCCAGTACTTC.

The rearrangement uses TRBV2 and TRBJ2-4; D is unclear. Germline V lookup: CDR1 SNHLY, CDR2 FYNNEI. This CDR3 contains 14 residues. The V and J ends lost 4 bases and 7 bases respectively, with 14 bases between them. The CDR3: CASSVTTTPNIQYF. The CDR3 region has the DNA TGTGCCAGCAGTGTGACGACGACACCGAACATTCAGTACTTC.

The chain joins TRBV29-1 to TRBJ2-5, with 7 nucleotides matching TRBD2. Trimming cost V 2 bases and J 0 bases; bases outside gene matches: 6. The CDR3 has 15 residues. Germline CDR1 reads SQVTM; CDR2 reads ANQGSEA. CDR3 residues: CSVERAAGYQETQYF. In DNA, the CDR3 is TGCAGCGTTGAACGGGCAGCGGGGTACCAAGAGACCCAGTACTTC.

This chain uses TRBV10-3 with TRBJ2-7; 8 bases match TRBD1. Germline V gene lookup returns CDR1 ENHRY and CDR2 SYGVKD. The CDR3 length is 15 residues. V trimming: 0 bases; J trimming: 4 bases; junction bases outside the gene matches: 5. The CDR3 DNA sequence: TGTGCCATCAGTGAGTCGGGCAGGGGGCTGTACGAGCAGTACTTC. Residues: CAISESGRGLYEQYF.

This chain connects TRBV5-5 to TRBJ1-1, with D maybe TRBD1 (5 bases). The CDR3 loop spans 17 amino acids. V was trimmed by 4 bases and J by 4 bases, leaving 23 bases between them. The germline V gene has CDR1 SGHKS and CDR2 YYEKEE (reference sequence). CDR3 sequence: CASSLFGFREPGTEAFF. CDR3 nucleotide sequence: TGTGCCAGCAGCCTCTTCGGTTTCAGGGAACCGGGCACTGAAGCTTTCTTT.

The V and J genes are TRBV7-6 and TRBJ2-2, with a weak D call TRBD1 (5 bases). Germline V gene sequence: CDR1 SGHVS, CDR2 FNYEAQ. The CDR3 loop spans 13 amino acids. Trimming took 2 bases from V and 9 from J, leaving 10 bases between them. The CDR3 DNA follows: TGTGCCAGCAGCTTAACAGGACCCAGGGAGCTGTTTTTT. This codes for CASSLTGPRELFF.

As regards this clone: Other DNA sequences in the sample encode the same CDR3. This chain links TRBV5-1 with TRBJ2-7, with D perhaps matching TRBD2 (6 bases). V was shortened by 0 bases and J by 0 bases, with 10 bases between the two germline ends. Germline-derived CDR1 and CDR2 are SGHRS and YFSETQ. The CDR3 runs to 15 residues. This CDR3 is CASSLEAGSSYEQYF. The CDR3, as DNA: TGCGCCAGCAGCTTGGAGGCGGGGTCCTCCTACGAGCAGTACTTC.

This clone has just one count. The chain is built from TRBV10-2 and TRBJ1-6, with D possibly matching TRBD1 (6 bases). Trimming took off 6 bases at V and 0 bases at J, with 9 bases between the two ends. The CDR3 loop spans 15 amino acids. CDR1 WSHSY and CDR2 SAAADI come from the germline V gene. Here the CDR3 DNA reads TGCGCCAGCAGGGGACATAGCTCCTATAATTCACCCCTCCACTTT. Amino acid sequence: CASRGHSSYNSPLHF.

This chain's CDR3 is CASSFQGSRQPQHF. The CDR3 nucleotides read TGTGCCAGCAGCTTTCAGGGGAGTCGTCAGCCCCAGCATTTT. The chain combines TRBV7-9 with TRBJ1-5; D is possibly TRBD1 (6 bases). The V end lost 3 bases, the J end lost 6 bases, and 12 bases lay between the germline ends. The germline gives CDR1 SEHNR, CDR2 FQNEAQ (reference sequence). CDR3 length equals 14 residues.

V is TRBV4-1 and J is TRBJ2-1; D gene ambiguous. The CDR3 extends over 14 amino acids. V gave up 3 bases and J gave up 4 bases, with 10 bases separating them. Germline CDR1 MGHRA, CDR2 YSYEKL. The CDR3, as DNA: TGCGCCAGCAGCCAGGCAGACGGGTACAATGAGCAGTTCTTC. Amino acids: CASSQADGYNEQFF.

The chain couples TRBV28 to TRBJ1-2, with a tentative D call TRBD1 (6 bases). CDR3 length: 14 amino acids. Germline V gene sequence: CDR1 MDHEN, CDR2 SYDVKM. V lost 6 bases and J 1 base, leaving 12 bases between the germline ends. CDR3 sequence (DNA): TGTGCCAGCAGGTGGACAGAGATTAACTATGGCTACACCTTC. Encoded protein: CASRWTEINYGYTF.

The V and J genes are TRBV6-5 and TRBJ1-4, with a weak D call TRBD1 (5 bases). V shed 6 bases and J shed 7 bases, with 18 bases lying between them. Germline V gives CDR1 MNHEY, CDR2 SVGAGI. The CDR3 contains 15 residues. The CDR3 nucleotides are TGTGCCAGCAGCTCCCCGGAGGGGAAGGGTGAAAAACTGTTTTTT. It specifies CASSSPEGKGEKLFF.